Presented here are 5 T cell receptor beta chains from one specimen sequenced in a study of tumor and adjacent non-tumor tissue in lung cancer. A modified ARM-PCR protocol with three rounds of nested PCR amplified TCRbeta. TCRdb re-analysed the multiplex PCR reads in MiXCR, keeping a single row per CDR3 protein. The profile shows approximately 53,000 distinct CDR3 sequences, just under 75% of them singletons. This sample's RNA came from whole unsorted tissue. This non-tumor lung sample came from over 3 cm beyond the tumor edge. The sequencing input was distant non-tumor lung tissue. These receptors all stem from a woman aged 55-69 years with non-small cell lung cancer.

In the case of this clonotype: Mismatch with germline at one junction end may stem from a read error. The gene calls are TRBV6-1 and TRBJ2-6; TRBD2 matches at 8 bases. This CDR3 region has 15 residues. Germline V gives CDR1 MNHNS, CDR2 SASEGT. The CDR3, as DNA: TGTGCCTGCAGCCCCCAAACCGGGGGGGTCAATGTCCTGACTTTC. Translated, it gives CACSPQTGGVNVLTF.

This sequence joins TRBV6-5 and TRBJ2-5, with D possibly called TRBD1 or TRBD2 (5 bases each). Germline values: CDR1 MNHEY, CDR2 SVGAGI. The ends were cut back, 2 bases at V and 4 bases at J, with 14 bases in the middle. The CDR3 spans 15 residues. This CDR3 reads CASSYPGRVGETQYF. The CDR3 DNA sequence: TGTGCCAGCAGTTACCCAGGGCGGGTGGGAGAGACCCAGTACTTC.

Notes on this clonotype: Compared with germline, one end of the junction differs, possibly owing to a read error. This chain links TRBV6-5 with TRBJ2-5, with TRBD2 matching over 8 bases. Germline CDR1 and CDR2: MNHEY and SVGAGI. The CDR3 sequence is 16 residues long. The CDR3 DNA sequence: TGTGCCAGCAGGGGCAGCCAGACAAGCGGGAGTGCGACCCAGTGCTTC. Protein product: CASRGSQTSGSATQCF.

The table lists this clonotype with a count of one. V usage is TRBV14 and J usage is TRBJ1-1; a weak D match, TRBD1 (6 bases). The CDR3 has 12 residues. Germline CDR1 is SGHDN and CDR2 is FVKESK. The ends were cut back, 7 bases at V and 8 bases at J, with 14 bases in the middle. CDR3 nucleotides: TGTGCCAGCAACAGGGACGGGGTGGAAGCTTTCTTT. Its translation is CASNRDGVEAFF.

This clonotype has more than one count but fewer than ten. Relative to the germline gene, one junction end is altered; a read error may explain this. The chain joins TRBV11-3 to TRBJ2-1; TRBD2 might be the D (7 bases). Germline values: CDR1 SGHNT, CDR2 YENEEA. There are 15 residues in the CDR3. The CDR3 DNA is TGTACCAGCGACCACTTAGTGGGGGGGGCCAATGAGCAGTTCTTC. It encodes CTSDHLVGGANEQFF.